This T cell receptor (beta chain) comes out of a study of cytomegalovirus exposure and HLA in healthy donors. Study summary: Unique TCRs numbering around 85 million, obtained from HLA-typed donors, made up an early data release. Findings and caveats of the study: In a later analysis, an Asian-associated ancestry cluster reportedly showed fewer N-insertions than the 666-donor mean. In the analysis, some V segments, TRBV6-2 and TRBV6-3 included, were excluded as indistinguishable. Common viral pathogens were later found to be apparently linked to several of the most significant clusters.

The V gene's germline CDR1 is MDHEN and CDR2 SYDVKM. CDR3 length: 15 residues. The V and J ends lost 5 bases and 0 bases respectively, with 11 bases between them. In the case of this clone: The antigen is undetermined.

13 Jbeta primers and 60 Vbeta primers were used for the PCR. Profiling relied on immunoSEQ multiplex PCR, and the TCRdb table lists in-frame clones only, not all of them. Of about 170,000 clones detected, under 80% appear once; the ten largest clones hold around 3.1%. The chain joins TRBV28 to TRBJ1-3, with no clear D. This receptor was taken from a female donor in good health and CMV-seronegative. Sequencing used PBMCs. The CDR3 here is CASSNGLISGNTIYF. DNA for the CDR3: TGTGCCAGCAGTAACGGACTGATCTCTGGAAACACCATATATTTT.